This T cell receptor beta chain was recovered during a study of blood T cell repertoires in COVID-19. Looking at the study overall: Both acute and convalescent COVID-19 samples were obtained from the United States, Italy and Spain. Sources were T cells, B-cell-depleted T cells, or PBMCs; the material itself was cDNA or gDNA.

V was trimmed by 2 bases and J by 2 bases, leaving 9 bases between them. CDR1 is LGHNA, CDR2 YNFKEQ, per germline. CDR3 length: 14 amino acids. Authors' methods: Nucleated cell number was recorded as an estimate derived from reference gene primer amplification. Data came from immunoSEQ multiplex PCR; TCRdb stores just in-frame clones and leaves some out. For V, J and clone size, that table is used; D and trimming come from the DNA. Of more than 90,000 clones in the sample, under 85% are singletons; the top ten hold 12%. This sequence originates from a human donor in a cohort sampled during active COVID-19. Sequenced input: peripheral blood. The rearrangement uses TRBV4-2 and TRBJ1-2; D might be TRBD1 (6 bases). In nucleotides, the CDR3 is TGTGCCAGCAGCCAATCACAGGGAAACTATGGCTACACCTTC. Its translation: CASSQSQGNYGYTF.